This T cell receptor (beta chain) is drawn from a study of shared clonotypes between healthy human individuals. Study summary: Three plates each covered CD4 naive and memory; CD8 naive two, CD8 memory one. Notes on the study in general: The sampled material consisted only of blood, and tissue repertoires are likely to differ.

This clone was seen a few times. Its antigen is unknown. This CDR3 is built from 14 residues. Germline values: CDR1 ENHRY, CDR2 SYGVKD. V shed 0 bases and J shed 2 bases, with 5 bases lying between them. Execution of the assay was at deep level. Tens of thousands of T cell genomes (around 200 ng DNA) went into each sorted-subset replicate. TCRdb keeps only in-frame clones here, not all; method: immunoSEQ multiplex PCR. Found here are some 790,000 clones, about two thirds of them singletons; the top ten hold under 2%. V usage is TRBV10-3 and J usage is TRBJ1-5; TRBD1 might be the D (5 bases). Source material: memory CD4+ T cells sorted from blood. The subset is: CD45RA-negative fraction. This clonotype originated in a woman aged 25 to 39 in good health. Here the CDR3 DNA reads TGTGCCATCAGTGAGTCAGGGGGCAATCAGCCCCAGCATTTT. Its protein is CAISESGGNQPQHF.